This T cell receptor beta chain was sequenced during a study of T-cell memory formation after mild COVID-19 (dated by TCRdb to the early 2020s). Background for the entire study: TCR sequence clusters from the two donors were largely donor specific. T-cell clones expanding and contracting after mild COVID-19 in a couple of donors were tracked by longitudinal TCRalpha and TCRbeta repertoire sequencing. The cohort was made up of two young adult volunteers, one female and one male, who were previously healthy.

In the germline V gene, CDR1 corresponds to SGHRS and CDR2 to YFSETQ. The germline ends are 6 bases apart after V is trimmed by 3 bases and J by 5 bases. The CDR3 sequence holds 12 residues, the cysteine and phenylalanine included. Solely the CDR3 DNA is kept, with 36 bases framed from the first base. The run used an Illumina NovaSeq 6000. TCRalpha and TCRbeta cDNA libraries were built by 5'RACE with constant-segment primers, adding sample barcodes and unique molecular identifiers. RNA was extracted from every sample with Trizol reagent. Amplification of the libraries took two PCR steps, and the second step added a second sample barcode plus Illumina TruSeq adapters. Sequencing of libraries was performed on an Illumina NovaSeq with 2 x 150 bp paired-end reads. Per the authors' processing: With migec v1.2.7, reads were demultiplexed and then collapsed into UMI-guided consensus sequences. With mixcr v2.1.11, UMI consensuses were aligned to TRA and TRB V and J templates and assembled into clonotypes. Clonotypes were classified as expanded or contracted when called significant by both edgeR and NoisET, with noise models trained on biological replicates. For edgeR calls, the cutoffs were a false discovery rate-adjusted p below 0.01 and a log2 fold-change threshold of 1. As an exploratory analysis of dynamics, max-normalized trajectories of the 1000 most abundant clonotypes were examined by PCA with hierarchical clustering. Separately sequenced CD4+ and CD8+ repertoires were used to assign a CD4 or CD8 phenotype to each responding clone. In TCRdb, the public reads were trimmed at Q25 with fastp and aligned with MiXCR, with productive beta chains retained. Rows matching on CDR3 protein sequence are summarized as one entry with the most common DNA and genes. The V and J calls were not made by the authors but by TCRdb's processing. The sample records more than 450,000 distinct CDR3 sequences, more than 15% of which are singletons. More than 10% of the sample is taken by the ten largest.

On the study overall, not on this receptor specifically: Some responding clones were found in pre-infection memory, which suggests that pre-existing cross-reactive memory T cells took part in the SARS-CoV-2 response. Contracting CD4+ clones were found mainly in CM and EM memory subsets, while CD8+ clones were enriched in EMRA. Clones contracting from day 15 to 85 had balanced CD4/CD8 phenotypes, while a second wave expanding from day 15 to 37 was biased towards CD4+. Only a couple of mild cases were covered in the study, and larger cohorts including severe cases with pre-infection samples were considered necessary. SARS-CoV-2 specificity was not confirmed for the second-wave clones peaking on day 37.

PBMCs were isolated by Ficoll-Paque density gradient centrifugation. This clonotype appeared a few times. This receptor's antigen is unknown. Base quality data are lacking; no much larger clone is found one base away. Source material: PBMCs or a T cell subset sorted from them (not recorded which). The chain employs TRBV5-1 and TRBJ2-1; no D segment can be confidently identified. The receptor comes from an adult woman who had mild COVID-19 (a few samples of this study predate the infection). The sample titles of this study are shuffled in the database, so cell type and time point are left out; the donor was told from shared clones. The sequenced DNA: TGCGCCAGCAGCTCCGATGACAATGAGCAGTTCTTC. It specifies CASSSDDNEQFF. Where the CDR3 stops, the reference TRBV5-1 and TRBJ2-1 genes take over; the full variable domain is KAGVTQTPRYLIKTRGQQVTLSCSPISGHRSVSWYQQTPGQGLQFLFEYFSETQRNKGNFPGRFSGRQFSNSRSEMNVSTLELGDSALYLCASSSDDNEQFFGPGTRLTVL.